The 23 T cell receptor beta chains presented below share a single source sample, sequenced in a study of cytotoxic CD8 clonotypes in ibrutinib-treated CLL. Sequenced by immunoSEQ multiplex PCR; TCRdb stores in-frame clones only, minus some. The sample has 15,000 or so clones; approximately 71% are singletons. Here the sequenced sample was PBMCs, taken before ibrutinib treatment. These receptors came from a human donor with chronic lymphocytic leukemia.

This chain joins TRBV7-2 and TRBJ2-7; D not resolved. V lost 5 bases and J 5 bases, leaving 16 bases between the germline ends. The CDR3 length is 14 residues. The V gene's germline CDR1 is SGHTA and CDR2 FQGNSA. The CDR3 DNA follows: TGTGCCAGCAGCCACGCCTTGGGTTTCAACGAGCAGTACTTC. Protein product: CASSHALGFNEQYF. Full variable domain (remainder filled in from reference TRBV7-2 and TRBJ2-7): GAGVSQSPSNKVTEKGKDVELRCDPISGHTALYWYRQSLGQGLEFLIYFQGNSAPDKSGLPSDRFSAERTGGSVSTLTIQRTQQEDSAVYLCASSHALGFNEQYFGPGTRLTVT.

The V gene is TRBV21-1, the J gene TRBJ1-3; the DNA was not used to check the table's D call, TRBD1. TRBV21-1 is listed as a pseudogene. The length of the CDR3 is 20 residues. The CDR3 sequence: CARIQTGGREESLSGNTIYF. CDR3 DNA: TGTGCCAGGATCCAGACAGGGGGGCGCGAAGAATCTCTCTCTGGAAACACCATATATTTT.

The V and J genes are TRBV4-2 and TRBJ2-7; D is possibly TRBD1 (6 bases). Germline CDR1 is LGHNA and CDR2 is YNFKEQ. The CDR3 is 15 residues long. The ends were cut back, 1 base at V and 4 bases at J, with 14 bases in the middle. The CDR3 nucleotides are TGTGCCAGCAGCCAAGGTTACGGAGACAGGTACGAGCAGTACTTC. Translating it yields CASSQGYGDRYEQYF.

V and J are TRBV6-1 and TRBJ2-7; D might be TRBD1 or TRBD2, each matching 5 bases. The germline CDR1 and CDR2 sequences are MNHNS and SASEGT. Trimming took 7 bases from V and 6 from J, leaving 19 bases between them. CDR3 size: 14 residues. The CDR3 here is CASTLPGPKAEQYF. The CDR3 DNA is TGTGCCAGCACTCTACCGGGACCCAAGGCCGAGCAGTACTTC.

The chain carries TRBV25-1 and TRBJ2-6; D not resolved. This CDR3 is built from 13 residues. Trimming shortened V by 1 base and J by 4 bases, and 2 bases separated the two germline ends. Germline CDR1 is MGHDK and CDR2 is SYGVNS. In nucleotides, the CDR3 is TGTGCCAGCAGTGAATTCGGGGCCAACGTCCTGACTTTC. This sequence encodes CASSEFGANVLTF.

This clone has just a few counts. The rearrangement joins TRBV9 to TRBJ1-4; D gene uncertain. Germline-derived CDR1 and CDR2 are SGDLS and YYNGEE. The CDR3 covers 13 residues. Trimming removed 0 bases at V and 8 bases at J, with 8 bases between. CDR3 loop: CASSVAIWEKLFF. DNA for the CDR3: TGTGCCAGCAGCGTAGCTATTTGGGAAAAACTGTTTTTT.

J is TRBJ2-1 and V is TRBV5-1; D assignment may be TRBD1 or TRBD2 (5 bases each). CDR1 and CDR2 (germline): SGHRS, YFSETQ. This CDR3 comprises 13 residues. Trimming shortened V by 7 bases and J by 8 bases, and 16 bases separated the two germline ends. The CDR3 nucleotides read TGCGCCAGCGGGAATGGGGGTTTGGATGAGCAGTTCTTC. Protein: CASGNGGLDEQFF.

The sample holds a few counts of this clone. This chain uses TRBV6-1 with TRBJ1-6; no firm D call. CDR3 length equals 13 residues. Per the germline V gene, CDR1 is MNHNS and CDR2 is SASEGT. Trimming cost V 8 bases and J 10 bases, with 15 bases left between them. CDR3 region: CASGNTKDSPLHF. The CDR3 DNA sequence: TGTGCCAGCGGCAACACTAAAGACTCACCCCTCCACTTT.

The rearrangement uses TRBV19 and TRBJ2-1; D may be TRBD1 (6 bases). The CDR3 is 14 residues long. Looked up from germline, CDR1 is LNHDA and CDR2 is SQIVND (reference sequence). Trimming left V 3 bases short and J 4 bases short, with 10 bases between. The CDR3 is CASSIQGPYNEQFF. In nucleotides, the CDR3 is TGTGCCAGTAGTATTCAGGGGCCTTACAATGAGCAGTTCTTC.

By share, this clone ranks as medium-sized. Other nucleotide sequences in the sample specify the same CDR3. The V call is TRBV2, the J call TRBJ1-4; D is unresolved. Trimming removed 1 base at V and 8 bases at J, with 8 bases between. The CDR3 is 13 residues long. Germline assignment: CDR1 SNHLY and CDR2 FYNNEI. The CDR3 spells CASSEDAPEKLFF. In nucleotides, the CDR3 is TGTGCCAGCAGTGAAGACGCGCCGGAAAAACTGTTTTTT.

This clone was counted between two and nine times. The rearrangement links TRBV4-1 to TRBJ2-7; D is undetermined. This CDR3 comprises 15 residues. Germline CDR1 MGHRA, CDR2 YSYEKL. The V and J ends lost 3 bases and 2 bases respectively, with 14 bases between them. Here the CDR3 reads CASSQALGDPYEQYF. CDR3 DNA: TGCGCCAGCAGCCAGGCCCTAGGTGATCCCTACGAGCAGTACTTC.

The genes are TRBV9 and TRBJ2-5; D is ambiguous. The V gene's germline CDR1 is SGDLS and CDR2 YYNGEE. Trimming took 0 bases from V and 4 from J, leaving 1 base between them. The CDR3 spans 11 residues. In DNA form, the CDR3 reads TGTGCCAGCAGCGTAGCAGAGACCCAGTACTTC. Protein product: CASSVAETQYF.

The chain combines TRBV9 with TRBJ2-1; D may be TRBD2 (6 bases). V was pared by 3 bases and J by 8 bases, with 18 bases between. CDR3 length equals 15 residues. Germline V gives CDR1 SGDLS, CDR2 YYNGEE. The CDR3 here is CASSASWGGADEQFF. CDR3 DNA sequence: TGTGCCAGCAGCGCCTCATGGGGCGGGGCGGATGAGCAGTTCTTC.

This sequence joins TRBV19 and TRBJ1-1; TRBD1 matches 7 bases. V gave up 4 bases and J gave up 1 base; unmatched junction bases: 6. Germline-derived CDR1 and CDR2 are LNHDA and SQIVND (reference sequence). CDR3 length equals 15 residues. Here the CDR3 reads CASSTADRQNTEAFF. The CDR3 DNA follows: TGTGCCAGTAGTACAGCGGACAGGCAGAACACTGAAGCTTTCTTT. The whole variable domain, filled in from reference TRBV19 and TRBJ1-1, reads DGGITQSPKYLFRKEGQNVTLSCEQNLNHDAMYWYRQDPGQGLRLIYYSQIVNDFQKGDIAEGYSVSREKKESFPLTVTSAQKNPTAFYLCASSTADRQNTEAFFGQGTRLTVV.

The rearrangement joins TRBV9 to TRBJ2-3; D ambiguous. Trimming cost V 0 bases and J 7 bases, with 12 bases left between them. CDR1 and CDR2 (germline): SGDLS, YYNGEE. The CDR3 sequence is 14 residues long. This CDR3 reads CASSVGGSFNTQYF. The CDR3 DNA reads TGTGCCAGCAGCGTAGGAGGTTCGTTTAATACGCAGTATTTT.

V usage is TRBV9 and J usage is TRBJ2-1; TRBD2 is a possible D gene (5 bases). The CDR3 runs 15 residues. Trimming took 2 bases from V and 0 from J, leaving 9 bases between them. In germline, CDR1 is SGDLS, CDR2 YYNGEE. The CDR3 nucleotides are TGTGCCAGCAGCGTCGAGGGAAACTCCTACAATGAGCAGTTCTTC. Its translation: CASSVEGNSYNEQFF.

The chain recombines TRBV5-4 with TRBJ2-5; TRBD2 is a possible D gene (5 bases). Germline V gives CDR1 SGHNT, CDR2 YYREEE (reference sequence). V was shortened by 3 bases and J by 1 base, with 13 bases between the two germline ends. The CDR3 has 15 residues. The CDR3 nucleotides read TGTGCCAGCAGCTCCACTAGTGGGAGCCAAGAGACCCAGTACTTC. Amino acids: CASSSTSGSQETQYF. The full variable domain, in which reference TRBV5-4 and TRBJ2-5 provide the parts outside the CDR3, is ETGVTQSPTHLIKTRGQQVTLRCSSQSGHNTVSWYQQALGQGPQFIFQYYREEENGRGNFPPRFSGLQFPNYSSELNVNALELDDSALYLCASSSTSGSQETQYFGPGTRLLVL.

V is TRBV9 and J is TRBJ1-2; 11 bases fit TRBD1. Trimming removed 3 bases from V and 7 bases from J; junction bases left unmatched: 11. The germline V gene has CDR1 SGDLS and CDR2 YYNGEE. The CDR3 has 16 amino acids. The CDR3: CASSEGRGDRGFGYTF. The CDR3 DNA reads TGTGCCAGCAGCGAGGGGAGAGGGGACAGGGGGTTTGGCTACACCTTC.

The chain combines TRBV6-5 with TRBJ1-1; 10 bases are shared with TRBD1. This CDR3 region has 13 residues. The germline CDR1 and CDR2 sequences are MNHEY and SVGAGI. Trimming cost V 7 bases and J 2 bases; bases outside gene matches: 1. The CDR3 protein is CASTTGGNTEAFF. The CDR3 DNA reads TGTGCCAGCACGACAGGGGGCAACACTGAAGCTTTCTTT.

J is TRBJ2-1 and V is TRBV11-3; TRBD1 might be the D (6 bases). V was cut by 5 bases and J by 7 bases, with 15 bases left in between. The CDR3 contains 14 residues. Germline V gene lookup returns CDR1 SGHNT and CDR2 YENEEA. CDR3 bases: TGTGCCAGCAGCCCCAGGGGCCCAGGAAATGAGCAGTTCTTC. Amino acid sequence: CASSPRGPGNEQFF. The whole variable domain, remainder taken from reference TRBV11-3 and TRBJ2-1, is EAGVVQSPRYKIIEKKQPVAFWCNPISGHNTLYWYLQNLGQGPELLIRYENEEAVDDSQLPKDRFSAERLKGVDSTLKIQPAELGDSAVYLCASSPRGPGNEQFFGPGTRLTVL.

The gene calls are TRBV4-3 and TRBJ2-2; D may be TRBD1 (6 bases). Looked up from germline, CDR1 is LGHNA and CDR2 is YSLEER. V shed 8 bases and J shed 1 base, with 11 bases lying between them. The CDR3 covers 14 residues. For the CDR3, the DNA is TGCGCCAGCGCCAGGACAGTGAACACCGGGGAGCTGTTTTTT. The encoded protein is CASARTVNTGELFF.

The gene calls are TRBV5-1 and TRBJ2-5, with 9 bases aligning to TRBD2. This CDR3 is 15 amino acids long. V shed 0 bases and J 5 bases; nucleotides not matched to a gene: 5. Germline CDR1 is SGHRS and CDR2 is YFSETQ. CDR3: CASSLGGGGRETQYF. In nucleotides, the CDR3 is TGCGCCAGCAGCTTGGGCGGGGGGGGCCGTGAGACCCAGTACTTC.

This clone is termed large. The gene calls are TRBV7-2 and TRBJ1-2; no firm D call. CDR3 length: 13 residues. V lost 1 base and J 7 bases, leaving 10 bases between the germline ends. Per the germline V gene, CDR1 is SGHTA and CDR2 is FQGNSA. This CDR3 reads CASSLDPSGGYTF. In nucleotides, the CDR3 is TGTGCCAGCAGCTTAGACCCCTCAGGTGGCTACACCTTC.